This T cell receptor (beta chain) was recovered during a study of cytomegalovirus exposure and HLA in healthy donors. Study observations and caveats: The authors judged a highly shared variant cluster likely a sequencing artifact. The HLA-A and HLA-B alleles of most subjects were reportedly predicted accurately from TCR beta sequences. A later analysis showed HLA-associated TCR beta chains outstripping equally common others in clonal expansion. According to a later analysis, donors in an Asian-associated ancestry cluster reportedly had fewer N-insertions than the roughly 670-donor mean.

Note on this clone: No antigen is known for it.

This PCR relied on a set of 60 Vbeta primers and 13 Jbeta primers. Method: immunoSEQ multiplex PCR; TCRdb's copy keeps in-frame clones and lacks some. The data show roughly 62,000 clones, roughly 77% seen once. CDR1 is SEHNR, CDR2 FQNEAQ, per germline (reference sequence). The CDR3 spans 15 residues. The germline V and J ends were trimmed by 3 bases and 2 bases, with 10 bases remaining between them. Sequencing was performed on PBMCs. This receptor was obtained from a woman aged 35 to 49 in good health and CMV-seropositive. The rearrangement uses TRBV7-9 and TRBJ2-2; weak D call: TRBD2 (5 bases). The CDR3 region is CASSFRGLNTGELFF. The CDR3 DNA reads TGTGCCAGCAGCTTTCGGGGATTAAACACCGGGGAGCTGTTTTTT.